These 13 T cell receptor beta chains originate from one sample sequenced in a study of T cells after yellow fever vaccination. TCRdb called the 5' RACE reads again in MiXCR, with one record for every CDR3 protein. The table lists about 57,000 distinct CDR3 sequences, roughly 7.4% of them singletons. Sequencing used CD8+ T cells sorted from PBMCs, obtained 15 days after the yellow fever booster vaccination. The receptor set was obtained from a young man who received the YFV17D yellow fever vaccine.

In its sample, this clonotype was seen many times. The V call is TRBV7-2, the J call TRBJ2-7; unclear D gene. The CDR3 has 13 amino acids. The V gene lost 5 bases and the J gene lost 3 bases, with 11 bases spanning the gap. Per the germline V gene, CDR1 is SGHTA and CDR2 is FQGNSA. CDR3 in DNA: TGTGCCAGCAGCCCATTCATGGGCTACGAGCAGTACTTC. Translating it yields CASSPFMGYEQYF.

This clonotype is medium-sized in the sample. V gene TRBV28 combines with J gene TRBJ2-7; 8 bases match TRBD1. Germline-derived CDR1 and CDR2 are MDHEN and SYDVKM. J was trimmed by 2 bases and V by 5 bases; bases with no gene match: 8. The CDR3 is 15 amino acids. In nucleotides, the CDR3 is TGTGCCAGCAGTCCCACCGGGACAGGCGCCTACGAGCAGTACTTC. Residues: CASSPTGTGAYEQYF.

The table lists this clonotype with many counts. The rearrangement links TRBV5-6 to TRBJ2-1, with 7 nucleotides matching TRBD1. The CDR3 has 13 residues. Germline-derived CDR1 and CDR2 are SGHDT and YYEEEE. The junction had 6 bases not matched to a gene; V was cut back by 2 bases and J by 10 bases. Here the CDR3 DNA reads TGTGCCAGCAGCTTCGGCACAGGGGACGAGCAGTTCTTC. It specifies CASSFGTGDEQFF.

This clonotype has just a few counts. This sequence joins TRBV10-2 and TRBJ1-5; maybe TRBD1 (5 bases). The CDR3 loop spans 13 amino acids. The germline V gene encodes CDR1 WSHSY and CDR2 SAAADI. Trimming removed 8 bases at V and 1 base at J, with 9 bases between. CDR3 loop: CASGGDSNQPQHF. CDR3 nucleotides: TGCGCCAGCGGAGGGGACAGCAATCAGCCCCAGCATTTT.

This clonotype was counted at least ten times. The chain joins TRBV20-1 to TRBJ2-7; D not resolved. Germline lookup yields CDR1 DFQATT and CDR2 SNEGSKA (reference sequence). Trimming shortened V by 3 bases and J by 1 base, and 10 bases separated the two germline ends. This CDR3 region has 13 residues. CDR3 nucleotide sequence: TGCAGTGCTAGGAATGGAAGTTCCTACGAGCAGTACTTC. Its protein product is CSARNGSSYEQYF.

This clonotype was detected only a few times. The chain is built from TRBV4-3 and TRBJ2-7, with 8 bases that match TRBD2. Germline loops: CDR1 LGHNA, CDR2 YSLEER. With 0 bases clipped from V and 4 bases from J, the junction kept 8 bases outside the gene matches. The CDR3 is made up of 16 amino acids. CDR3 sequence: CASSQDISGGPYEQYF. The CDR3 region has the DNA TGCGCCAGCAGCCAAGATATATCGGGAGGGCCTTACGAGCAGTACTTC.

The V gene is TRBV23-1, the J gene TRBJ2-1; 10 nucleotides align to TRBD2. TRBV23-1 is treated as an ORF (open reading frame) with a function not yet certain. The CDR3 runs to 19 residues. V lost 4 bases to trimming and J lost 0 bases; unmatched junction nucleotides: 12. CDR3 in amino acids: CASSPRRLAGRSSYNEQFF. The CDR3, as DNA: TGCGCCAGCAGTCCGCGGCGACTAGCGGGCCGGAGCTCCTACAATGAGCAGTTCTTC.

This clonotype was counted ten times or more. The chain employs TRBV30 and TRBJ1-2, with D perhaps matching TRBD1 (5 bases). Germline loops: CDR1 GTSNPN, CDR2 SVGIG (reference sequence). Trimming cost V 4 bases and J 5 bases, with 20 bases left between them. The CDR3 runs to 15 residues. Written as DNA, the CDR3 is TGTGCCTGGACTCCGAGTGGCAGGGAAGCTTATGGCTACACCTTC. It encodes CAWTPSGREAYGYTF.

This clonotype has ten or more counts. J is TRBJ2-7 and V is TRBV2, with TRBD1 identical over 8 bases. CDR1 is SNHLY, CDR2 FYNNEI, per germline. The CDR3 consists of 11 residues. Trimming took 11 bases from V and 6 from J; bases not matched to a gene: 6. The CDR3 protein is CAGNRGVEQYF. CDR3 DNA: TGTGCCGGAAACAGGGGGGTCGAGCAGTACTTC.

This clonotype was observed many times. This chain links TRBV6-1 with TRBJ2-1; D perhaps matches TRBD2 (6 bases). CDR1 and CDR2 from the germline V gene are MNHNS and SASEGT. The CDR3 totals 16 residues. Between the trimmed V and J ends, which lost 1 base and 10 bases, there was a span of 20 bases. The CDR3 loop reads CASSEGPPGGVKEQFF. For the CDR3, the DNA is TGTGCCAGCAGTGAAGGGCCCCCGGGCGGGGTCAAGGAGCAGTTCTTC.

With respect to this clonotype: Since a much larger clone is just one base distant, this may be a read error. This rearrangement joins TRBV24-1 to TRBJ2-3, with D uncertain. V lost 7 bases and J 0 bases, leaving 10 bases between the germline ends. Germline V gives CDR1 KGHDR, CDR2 SFDVKD. The CDR3 extends over 14 amino acids. The CDR3 spells CATRGVFSTDTQYF. The CDR3 DNA reads as TGTGCCACCAGGGGTGTCTTTAGCACAGATACGCAGTATTTT.

There are many counts of this clonotype. The chain is built from TRBV25-1 and TRBJ2-3; D possibly corresponds to TRBD1 (6 bases). In germline, CDR1 is MGHDK, CDR2 SYGVNS. This CDR3 is built from 17 residues. The ends were cut back, 2 bases at V and 7 bases at J, with 22 bases in the middle. CDR3 amino acids: CASSEGDRNFLTNTQYF. The CDR3 bases are TGTGCCAGCAGTGAAGGAGACAGGAACTTCCTCACGAATACGCAGTATTTT.

This clonotype has a count of ten or more. CDR3 sequence (DNA): TGTGCCAGCACCCCCGTTGGGACCGCTTACAATGAGCAGTTCTTC. It specifies CASTPVGTAYNEQFF. V usage is TRBV12-3 or TRBV12-4 and J usage is TRBJ2-1, with D perhaps matching TRBD1 or TRBD2 (5 bases each). Trimming left V 7 bases short and J 4 bases short, with 17 bases between. The CDR3 extends over 15 amino acids.